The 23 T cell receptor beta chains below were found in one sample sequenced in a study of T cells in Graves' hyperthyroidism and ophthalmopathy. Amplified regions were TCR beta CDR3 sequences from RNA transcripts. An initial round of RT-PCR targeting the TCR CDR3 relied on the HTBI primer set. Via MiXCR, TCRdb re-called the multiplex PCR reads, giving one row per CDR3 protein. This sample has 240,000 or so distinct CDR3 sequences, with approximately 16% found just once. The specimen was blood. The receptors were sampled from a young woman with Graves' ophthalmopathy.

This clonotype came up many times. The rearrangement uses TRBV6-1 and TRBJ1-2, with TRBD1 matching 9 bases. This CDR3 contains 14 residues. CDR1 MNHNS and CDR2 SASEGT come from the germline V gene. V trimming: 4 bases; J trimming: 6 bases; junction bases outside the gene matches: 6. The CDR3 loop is CASSVNRGQNGYTF. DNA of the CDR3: TGTGCCAGCAGTGTAAACAGGGGGCAGAATGGCTACACCTTC.

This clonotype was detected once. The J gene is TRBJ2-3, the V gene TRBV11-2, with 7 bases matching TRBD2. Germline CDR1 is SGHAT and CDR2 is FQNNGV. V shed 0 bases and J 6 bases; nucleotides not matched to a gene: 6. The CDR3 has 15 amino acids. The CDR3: CASSLDGGREDTQYF. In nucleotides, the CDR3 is TGTGCCAGCAGCTTAGACGGCGGGAGAGAGGATACGCAGTATTTT.

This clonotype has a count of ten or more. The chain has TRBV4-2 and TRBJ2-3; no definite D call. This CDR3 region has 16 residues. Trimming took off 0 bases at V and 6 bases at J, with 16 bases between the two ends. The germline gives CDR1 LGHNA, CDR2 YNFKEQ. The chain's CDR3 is CASSQDHLRNFDTQYF. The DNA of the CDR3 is TGTGCCAGCAGCCAAGATCACCTCCGAAACTTTGATACGCAGTATTTT.

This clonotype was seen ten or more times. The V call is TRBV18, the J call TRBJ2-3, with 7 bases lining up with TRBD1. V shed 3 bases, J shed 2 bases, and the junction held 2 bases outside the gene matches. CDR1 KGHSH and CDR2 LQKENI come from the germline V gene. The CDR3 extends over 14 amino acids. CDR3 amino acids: CASSPGQYTDTQYF. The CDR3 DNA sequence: TGTGCCAGCTCACCGGGACAGTACACAGATACGCAGTATTTT.

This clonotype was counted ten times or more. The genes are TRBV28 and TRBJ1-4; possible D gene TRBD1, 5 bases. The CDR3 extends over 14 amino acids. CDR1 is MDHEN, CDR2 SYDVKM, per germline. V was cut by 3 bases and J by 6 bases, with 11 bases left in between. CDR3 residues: CASSLGGRHEKLFF. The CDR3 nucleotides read TGTGCCAGCAGTTTGGGGGGGAGGCATGAAAAACTGTTTTTT.

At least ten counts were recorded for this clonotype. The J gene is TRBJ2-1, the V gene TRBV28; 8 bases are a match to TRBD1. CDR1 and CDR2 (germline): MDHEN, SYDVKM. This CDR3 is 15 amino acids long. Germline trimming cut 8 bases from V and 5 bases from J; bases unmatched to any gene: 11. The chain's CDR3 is CASGIDRGLNNEQFF. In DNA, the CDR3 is TGTGCCAGCGGTATAGACAGGGGATTAAACAATGAGCAGTTCTTC.

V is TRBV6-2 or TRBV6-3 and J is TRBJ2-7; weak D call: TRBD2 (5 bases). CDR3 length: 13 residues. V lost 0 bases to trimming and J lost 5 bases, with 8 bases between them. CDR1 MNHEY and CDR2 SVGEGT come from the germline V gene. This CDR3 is CASSYSPGNEQYF. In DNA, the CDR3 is TGTGCCAGCAGTTACTCTCCCGGGAACGAGCAGTACTTC.

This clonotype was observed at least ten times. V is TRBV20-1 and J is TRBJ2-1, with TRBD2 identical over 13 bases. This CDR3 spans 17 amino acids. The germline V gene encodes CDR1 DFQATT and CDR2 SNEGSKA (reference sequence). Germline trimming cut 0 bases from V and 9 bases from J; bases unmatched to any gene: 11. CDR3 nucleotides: TGCAGTGCTAGAGACCGACTCTGGACTAGCGGGGGTGGTGAGCAGTTCTTC. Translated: CSARDRLWTSGGGEQFF.

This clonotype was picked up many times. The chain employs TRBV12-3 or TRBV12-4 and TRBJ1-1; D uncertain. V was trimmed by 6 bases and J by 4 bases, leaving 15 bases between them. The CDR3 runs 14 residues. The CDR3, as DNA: TGTGCCAGCAGGGAGCATTCGTGGGGCACTGAAGCTTTCTTT. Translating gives CASREHSWGTEAFF.

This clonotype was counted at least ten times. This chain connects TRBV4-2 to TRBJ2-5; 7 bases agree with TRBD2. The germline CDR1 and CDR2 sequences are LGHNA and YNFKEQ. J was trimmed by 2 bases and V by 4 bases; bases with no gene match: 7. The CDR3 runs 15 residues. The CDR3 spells CASSPIAGNQETQYF. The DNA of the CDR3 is TGTGCCAGCAGCCCAATAGCGGGCAATCAAGAGACCCAGTACTTC.

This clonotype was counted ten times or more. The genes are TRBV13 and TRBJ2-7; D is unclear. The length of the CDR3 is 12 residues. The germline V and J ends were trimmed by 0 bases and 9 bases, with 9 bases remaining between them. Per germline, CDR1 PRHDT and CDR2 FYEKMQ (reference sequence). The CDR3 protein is CASSLGNLGQYF. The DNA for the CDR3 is TGTGCCAGCAGCTTAGGCAACCTCGGGCAGTACTTC.

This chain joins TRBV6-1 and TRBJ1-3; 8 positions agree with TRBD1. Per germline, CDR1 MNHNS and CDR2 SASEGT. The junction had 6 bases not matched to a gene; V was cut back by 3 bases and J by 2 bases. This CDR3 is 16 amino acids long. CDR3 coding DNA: TGTGCCAGCAGTGACCTTCGGACAGGGACTGGAAACACCATATATTTT. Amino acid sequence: CASSDLRTGTGNTIYF.

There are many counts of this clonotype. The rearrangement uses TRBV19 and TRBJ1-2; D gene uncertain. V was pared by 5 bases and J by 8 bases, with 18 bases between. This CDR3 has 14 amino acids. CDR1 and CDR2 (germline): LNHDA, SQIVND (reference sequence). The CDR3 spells CASSVGLAGRGYTF. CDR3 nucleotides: TGTGCCAGTAGTGTTGGTTTGGCCGGGAGAGGCTACACCTTC. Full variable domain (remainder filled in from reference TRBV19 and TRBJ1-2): DGGITQSPKYLFRKEGQNVTLSCEQNLNHDAMYWYRQDPGQGLRLIYYSQIVNDFQKGDIAEGYSVSREKKESFPLTVTSAQKNPTAFYLCASSVGLAGRGYTFGSGTRLTVV.

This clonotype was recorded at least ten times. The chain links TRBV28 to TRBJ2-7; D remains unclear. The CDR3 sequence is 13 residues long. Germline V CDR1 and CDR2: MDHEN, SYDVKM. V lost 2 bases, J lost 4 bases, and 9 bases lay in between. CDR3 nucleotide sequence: TGTGCCAGCAGTTTAGGGTACGTTTACGAGCAGTACTTC. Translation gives CASSLGYVYEQYF.

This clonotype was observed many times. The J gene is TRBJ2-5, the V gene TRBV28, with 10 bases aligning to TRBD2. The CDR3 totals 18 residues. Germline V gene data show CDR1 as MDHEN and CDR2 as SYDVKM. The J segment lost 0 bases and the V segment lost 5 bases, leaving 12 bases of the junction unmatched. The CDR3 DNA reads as TGTGCCAGCAGTATCCCGTTAGGAGCGGGAGGGGACCAAGAGACCCAGTACTTC. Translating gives CASSIPLGAGGDQETQYF.

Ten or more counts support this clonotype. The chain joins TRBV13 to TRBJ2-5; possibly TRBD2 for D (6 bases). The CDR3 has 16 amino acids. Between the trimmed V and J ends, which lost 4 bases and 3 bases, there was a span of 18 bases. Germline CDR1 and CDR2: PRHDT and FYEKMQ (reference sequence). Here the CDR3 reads CASSYGNRRDKETQYF. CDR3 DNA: TGTGCCAGCAGCTACGGAAATAGGAGGGATAAAGAGACCCAGTACTTC.

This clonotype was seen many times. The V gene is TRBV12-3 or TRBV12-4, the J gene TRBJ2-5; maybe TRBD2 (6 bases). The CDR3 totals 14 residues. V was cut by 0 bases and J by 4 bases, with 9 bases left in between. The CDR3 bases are TGTGCCAGCAGTTTAGCGCTGGGAGGAGAGACCCAGTACTTC. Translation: CASSLALGGETQYF.

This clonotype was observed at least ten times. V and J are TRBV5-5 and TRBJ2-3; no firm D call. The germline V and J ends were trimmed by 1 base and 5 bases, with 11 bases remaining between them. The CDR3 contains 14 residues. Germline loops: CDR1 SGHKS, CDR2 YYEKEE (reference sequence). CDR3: CASSLILVVDTQYF. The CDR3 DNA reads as TGTGCCAGCAGCTTGATTCTAGTTGTAGATACGCAGTATTTT.

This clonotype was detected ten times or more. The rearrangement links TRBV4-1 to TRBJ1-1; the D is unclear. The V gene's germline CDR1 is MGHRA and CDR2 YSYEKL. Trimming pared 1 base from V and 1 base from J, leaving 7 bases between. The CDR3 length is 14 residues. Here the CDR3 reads CASSQAPKNTEAFF. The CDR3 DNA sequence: TGCGCCAGCAGCCAAGCCCCCAAGAACACTGAAGCTTTCTTT.

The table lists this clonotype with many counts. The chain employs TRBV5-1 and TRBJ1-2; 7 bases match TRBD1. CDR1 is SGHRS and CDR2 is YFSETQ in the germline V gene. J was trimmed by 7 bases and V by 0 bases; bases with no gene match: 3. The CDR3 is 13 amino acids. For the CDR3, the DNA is TGCGCCAGCAGCTTGGGGGACAGCTCTGGCTACACCTTC. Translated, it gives CASSLGDSSGYTF. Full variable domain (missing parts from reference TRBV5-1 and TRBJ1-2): KAGVTQTPRYLIKTRGQQVTLSCSPISGHRSVSWYQQTPGQGLQFLFEYFSETQRNKGNFPGRFSGRQFSNSRSEMNVSTLELGDSALYLCASSLGDSSGYTFGSGTRLTVV.

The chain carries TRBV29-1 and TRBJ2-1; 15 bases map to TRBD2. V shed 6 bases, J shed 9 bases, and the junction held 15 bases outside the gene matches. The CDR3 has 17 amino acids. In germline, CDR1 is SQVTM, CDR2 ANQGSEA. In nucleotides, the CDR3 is TGCAGCGTCTCCTACCCCGGGACTAGCGGGAGGATGGGTGAGCAGTTCTTC. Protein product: CSVSYPGTSGRMGEQFF.

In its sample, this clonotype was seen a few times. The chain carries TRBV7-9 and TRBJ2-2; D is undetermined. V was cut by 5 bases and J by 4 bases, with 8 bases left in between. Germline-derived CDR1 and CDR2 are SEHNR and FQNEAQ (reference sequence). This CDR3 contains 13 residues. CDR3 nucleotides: TGTGCCAGCAGCGAGGACCGCACCGGGGAGCTGTTTTTT. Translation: CASSEDRTGELFF. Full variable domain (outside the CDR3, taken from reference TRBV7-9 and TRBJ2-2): DTGVSQNPRHKITKRGQNVTFRCDPISEHNRLYWYRQTLGQGPEFLTYFQNEAQLEKSRLLSDRFSAERPKGSFSTLEIQRTEQGDSAMYLCASSEDRTGELFFGEGSRLTVL.

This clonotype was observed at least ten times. CDR3 amino acids: CSANRGLTNEKLFF. The CDR3 DNA sequence: TGCAGTGCAAACAGAGGGTTAACTAATGAAAAACTGTTTTTT. This chain joins TRBV20-1 and TRBJ1-4; D unresolved. The V gene lost 6 bases and the J gene lost 1 base, with 12 bases spanning the gap. This CDR3 has 14 residues. Looked up from germline, CDR1 is DFQATT and CDR2 is SNEGSKA (reference sequence).